This is a list of T cell receptor beta chains from one sample in a study of shared clonotypes between healthy human individuals. The protocol was immunoSEQ multiplex PCR, while the TCRdb copy is restricted to in-frame clones and leaves out a portion. The table lists about 2 million clones, about 95% of them singletons. The sequenced sample consisted of naive CD8+ T cells sorted from blood. The receptors here all came from a man aged 18 to 29 in good health. Each CDR3 is given without its conserved first and last residue.

CDR3: ASSVGFPEGGDTDTQY; length: 16; J: TRBJ2-3; V: TRBV9
CDR3: ASSPTQGGNQPQH; length: 13; J: TRBJ1-5; V: TRBV27
CDR3: ASSLGVEQY; length: 9; J: TRBJ2-7; V: TRBV6-5
CDR3: ASSEGPLYESTEAF; length: 14; J: TRBJ1-1; V: TRBV2
CDR3: ASSPGEYYEQY; length: 11; J: TRBJ2-7; V: TRBV7-6
CDR3: ASSATGTATNEKLF; length: 14; J: TRBJ1-4; V: TRBV27
CDR3: ASRDRTDTEAF; length: 11; J: TRBJ1-1; V: TRBV28
CDR3: SSSRSMNTEAF; length: 11; J: TRBJ1-1; V: TRBV19
CDR3: ASSSLGTTNTGELF; length: 14; J: TRBJ2-2; V: TRBV7-2
CDR3: ASSPRGVTEAF; length: 11; J: TRBJ1-1; V: TRBV6-5
CDR3: ASSLRGGTEAF; length: 11; J: TRBJ1-1; V: TRBV28
CDR3: ASSPFGGTLYYNEQF; length: 15; J: TRBJ2-1; V: TRBV28
CDR3: ASSLDVSYEQY; length: 11; J: TRBJ2-7; V: TRBV5-1
CDR3: ASSGAEETQY; length: 10; J: TRBJ2-5; V: TRBV7-9
CDR3: ASSPGGTGYYEQY; length: 13; J: TRBJ2-7; V: TRBV7-9
CDR3: ASSLGLAGLYEQY; length: 13; J: TRBJ2-7; V: TRBV4-1
CDR3: ASSLLPLTEEGDTQY; length: 15; J: TRBJ2-3; V: TRBV7-2
CDR3: ASRPTTGTDTQY; length: 12; J: TRBJ2-3; V: TRBV19
CDR3: ASSLSPRLAGSTDTQY; length: 16; J: TRBJ2-3; V: TRBV7-3
CDR3: ASSQEPGESSYNSPLH; length: 16; J: TRBJ1-6; V: TRBV4-1
CDR3: ASSVDRSSYNEQF; length: 13; J: TRBJ2-1; V: TRBV7-3
CDR3: ASSANPGTGEETQY; length: 14; J: TRBJ2-5; V: TRBV7-9